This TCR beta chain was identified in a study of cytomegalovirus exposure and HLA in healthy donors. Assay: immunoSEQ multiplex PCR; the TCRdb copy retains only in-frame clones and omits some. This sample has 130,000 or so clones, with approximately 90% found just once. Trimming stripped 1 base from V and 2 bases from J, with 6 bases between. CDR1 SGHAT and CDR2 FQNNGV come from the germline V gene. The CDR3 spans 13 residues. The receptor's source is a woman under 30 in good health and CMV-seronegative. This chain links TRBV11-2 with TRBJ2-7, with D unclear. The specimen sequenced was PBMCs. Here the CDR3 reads CASSLAAAYEQYF. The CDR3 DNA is TGTGCCAGCAGCTTAGCCGCGGCCTACGAGCAGTACTTC. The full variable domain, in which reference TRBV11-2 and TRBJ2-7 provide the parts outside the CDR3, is EAGVAQSPRYKIIEKRQSVAFWCNPISGHATLYWYQQILGQGPKLLIQFQNNGVVDDSQLPKDRFSAERLKGVDSTLKIQPAKLEDSAVYLCASSLAAAYEQYFGPGTRLTVT.